The rows below give T cell receptor beta chains drawn from one sample of a study of T-cell reconstitution after alpha-beta-depleted transplantation in children. TCRdb itself ran the PCR reads through MiXCR, one entry per CDR3 protein. The data contain about 690,000 distinct CDR3 sequences, 16% of them seen just once; the ten biggest clones take up 1.1%. Here the sequenced sample was PBMCs from the stem cell graft donor, taken from the stem cell graft. Receptors originate from a human donor who donated a stem cell graft to a child with acute myeloid leukemia. Both conserved end residues are trimmed from each CDR3.

cdr3_length v_call cdr3_aa
14 TRBV7-3 ASSLSTVRGSGELF
14 TRBV20-1 SARDGGSGPVYEQY
13 TRBV20-1 SARPQAPYTGELF
13 TRBV10-3 AISEWDRSNYEQY
9 TRBV24-1 ATMGRGEQY
14 TRBV20-1 SAGFRASGGYNEQF
10 TRBV29-1 SVGQNTGELF
14 TRBV20-1 SARGVRDVPNEKLF
13 TRBV24-1 ATSGQATLWNEQF
14 TRBV19 ASSATGALSTDTQY
14 TRBV7-6 ASSLAVDILNTEAF
14 TRBV4-3 ASSRTQDSRTGELF
12 TRBV9 ASSPTSGGNEQF
11 TRBV7-2 ASASGGSYEQY
13 TRBV20-1 SASPPQALNSPLH
13 TRBV20-1 SAREVAGQTYEQY
14 TRBV28 ASSTGGDFSGNTIY
11 TRBV7-9 ASSSDRVTEAF
11 TRBV12-3/TRBV12-4 ASSSWSNQHIY
11 TRBV20-1 SAYRGDKNIQY